This is a list of T cell receptor beta chains from one sample in a study of vaccination effects on CD4 cells after COVID-19. These TCRs are of unknown antigen specificity. Using immunoSEQ multiplex PCR, the repertoire was profiled, and TCRdb retains in-frame clones only, with some absent. The sample lists tens of thousands of clones; 70% to 75% were seen once. Sequencing used CD4+ T cells from PBMCs cultured without peptide, obtained after COVID-19 vaccination. These receptors were taken from a human donor who received a COVID-19 vaccine. Both conserved end residues are part of each CDR3. A D gene is named only where the DNA matches it firmly. For some rows the clone size is stated as once, few or many, or as a class when expanded; others skip it.

J: TRBJ1-4; V: TRBV3-1/TRBV3-2; D: -; size: -; CDR3: CASRGGSEEKLFF; DNA: TGTGCCAGCAGGGGGGGGTCCGAGGAAAAACTGTTTTTT
J: TRBJ1-1; V: TRBV2; D: TRBD1; size: -; CDR3: CASSGDRDTEAFF; DNA: TGTGCCAGCAGCGGAGACAGGGACACTGAAGCTTTCTTT
J: TRBJ2-5; V: TRBV6-5; D: -; size: -; CDR3: CASSRPDSKRETQYF; DNA: TGTGCCAGCAGTCGCCCGGACTCGAAACGGGAGACCCAGTACTTC
J: TRBJ1-2; V: TRBV18; D: TRBD1; size: few; CDR3: CASSPIQGEGYTF; DNA: TGTGCCAGCTCACCAATCCAGGGGGAAGGCTACACCTTC
J: TRBJ1-4; V: TRBV9; D: -; size: -; CDR3: CASSVAGYREGEKLFF; DNA: TGTGCCAGCAGCGTAGCAGGTTACAGGGAAGGCGAAAAACTGTTTTTT
J: TRBJ2-3; V: TRBV30; D: -; size: -; CDR3: CASNRFTDTQYF; DNA: TGTGCCAGTAACAGGTTCACAGATACGCAGTATTTT
J: TRBJ2-1; V: TRBV6-5; D: TRBD2; size: once; CDR3: CASSYSGTSGGYEQFF; DNA: TGTGCCAGCAGTTACTCCGGGACTAGCGGGGGATATGAGCAGTTCTTC
J: TRBJ1-4; V: TRBV28; D: -; size: -; CDR3: CASRAGAEKLFF; DNA: TGTGCCAGCCGCGCAGGCGCGGAAAAACTGTTTTTT
J: TRBJ2-5; V: TRBV24-1; D: -; size: once; CDR3: CATSDPRGPIETQYF; DNA: TGTGCCACCAGTGACCCCAGGGGCCCTATCGAGACCCAGTACTTC
J: TRBJ1-6; V: TRBV6-2/TRBV6-3; D: -; size: -; CDR3: CASRYKLNEALGAPLHF; DNA: TGTGCCAGCAGGTACAAACTTAACGAAGCCCTAGGGGCACCCCTCCACTTT
J: TRBJ2-1; V: TRBV7-6; D: TRBD1; size: -; CDR3: CASRPKTGGAYNEQFF; DNA: TGTGCCAGCAGGCCCAAGACAGGGGGCGCCTACAATGAGCAGTTCTTC
J: TRBJ2-3; V: TRBV13; D: -; size: -; CDR3: CASSSRQWGTDTQYF; DNA: TGTGCCAGCAGTTCCAGACAGTGGGGCACAGATACGCAGTATTTT
J: TRBJ2-1; V: TRBV13; D: TRBD1; size: -; CDR3: CASSPGQGFYNEQFF; DNA: TGTGCCAGCAGCCCGGGACAGGGATTCTACAATGAGCAGTTCTTC
J: TRBJ2-3; V: TRBV7-3; D: TRBD2; size: -; CDR3: CASSRGLAVDTQYF; DNA: TGTGCCAGCAGCAGAGGACTAGCCGTAGATACGCAGTATTTT
J: TRBJ2-5; V: TRBV5-1; D: TRBD1; size: -; CDR3: CASSLIPDTGGQETQYF; DNA: TGCGCCAGCAGCTTGATTCCTGACACAGGGGGCCAAGAGACCCAGTACTTC
J: TRBJ2-1; V: TRBV7-2; D: TRBD2; size: -; CDR3: CASSFPTSGGRQFF; DNA: TGTGCCAGCAGCTTTCCGACTAGCGGGGGGAGGCAGTTCTTC
J: TRBJ2-5; V: TRBV5-1; D: TRBD2; size: -; CDR3: CASSLSGLAGIFQETQYF; DNA: TGCGCCAGCAGCCTATCGGGACTAGCGGGGATCTTCCAAGAGACCCAGTACTTC
J: TRBJ1-1; V: TRBV5-1; D: TRBD1; size: -; CDR3: CASSRTGGVGELTEAFF; DNA: TGCGCCAGCAGCCGGACAGGGGGCGTCGGGGAGCTCACTGAAGCTTTCTTT
J: TRBJ2-1; V: TRBV5-1; D: -; size: -; CDR3: CASSLRASDLGWEQFF; DNA: TGCGCCAGCAGCTTGAGGGCTTCGGATCTCGGATGGGAGCAGTTCTTC
J: TRBJ2-3; V: TRBV5-1; D: -; size: -; CDR3: CASSFREERDTQYF; DNA: TGCGCCAGCAGCTTTCGCGAAGAGAGAGATACGCAGTATTTT
J: TRBJ1-1; V: TRBV6-2/TRBV6-3; D: -; size: few; CDR3: CASSLLGLTQRVGTEAFF; DNA: TGTGCCAGCAGTCTGCTCGGACTAACCCAGAGGGTGGGCACTGAAGCTTTCTTT
J: TRBJ2-6; V: TRBV5-1; D: -; size: -; CDR3: CASSSTHRSTGANVLTF; DNA: TGCGCCAGCAGCTCGACTCACAGGTCAACTGGGGCCAACGTCCTGACTTTC
J: TRBJ1-1; V: TRBV4-3; D: -; size: -; CDR3: CASSLERTNMGTEAFF; DNA: TGCGCCAGCAGCCTAGAAAGGACCAATATGGGTACTGAAGCTTTCTTT
J: TRBJ2-5; V: TRBV7-2; D: TRBD1; size: -; CDR3: CASSSGQQETQYF; DNA: TGTGCCAGCAGCTCGGGACAGCAAGAGACCCAGTACTTC
J: TRBJ2-5; V: TRBV10-3; D: TRBD1; size: -; CDR3: CAASPGQAETQYF; DNA: TGTGCCGCTTCCCCGGGACAGGCCGAGACCCAGTACTTC
J: TRBJ1-2; V: TRBV19; D: -; size: -; CDR3: CASSTQRQMVNYGYTF; DNA: TGTGCCAGTAGTACCCAAAGACAGATGGTTAACTATGGCTACACCTTC
J: TRBJ2-4; V: TRBV2; D: TRBD1; size: -; CDR3: CASSGGPGQGKSIQYF; DNA: TGTGCCAGCAGCGGGGGCCCGGGACAGGGGAAGAGCATTCAGTACTTC